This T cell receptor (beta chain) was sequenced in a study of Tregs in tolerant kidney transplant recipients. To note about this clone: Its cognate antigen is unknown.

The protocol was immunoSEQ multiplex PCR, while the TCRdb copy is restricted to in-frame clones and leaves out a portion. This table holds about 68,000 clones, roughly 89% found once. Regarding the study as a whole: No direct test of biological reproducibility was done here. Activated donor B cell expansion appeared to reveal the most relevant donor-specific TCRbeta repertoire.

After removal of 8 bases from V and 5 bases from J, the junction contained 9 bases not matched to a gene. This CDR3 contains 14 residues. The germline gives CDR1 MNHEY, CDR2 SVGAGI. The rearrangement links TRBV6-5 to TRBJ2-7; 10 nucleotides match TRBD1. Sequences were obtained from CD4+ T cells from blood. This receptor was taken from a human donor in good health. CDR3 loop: CASGIGDRGDEQYF. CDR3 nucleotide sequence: TGTGCCAGCGGGATCGGGGACAGGGGTGACGAGCAGTACTTC.